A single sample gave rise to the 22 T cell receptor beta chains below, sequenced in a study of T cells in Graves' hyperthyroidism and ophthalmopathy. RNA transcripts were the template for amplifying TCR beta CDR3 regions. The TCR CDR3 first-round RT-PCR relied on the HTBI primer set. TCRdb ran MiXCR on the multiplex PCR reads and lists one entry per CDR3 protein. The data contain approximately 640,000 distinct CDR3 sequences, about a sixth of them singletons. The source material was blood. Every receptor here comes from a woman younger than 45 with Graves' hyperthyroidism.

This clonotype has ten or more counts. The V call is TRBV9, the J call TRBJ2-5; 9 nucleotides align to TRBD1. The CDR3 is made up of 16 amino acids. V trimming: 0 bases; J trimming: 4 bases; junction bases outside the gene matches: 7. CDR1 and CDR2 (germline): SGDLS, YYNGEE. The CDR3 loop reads CASSVAPGGQGETQYF. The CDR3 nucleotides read TGTGCCAGCAGCGTAGCACCGGGGGGACAGGGAGAGACCCAGTACTTC.

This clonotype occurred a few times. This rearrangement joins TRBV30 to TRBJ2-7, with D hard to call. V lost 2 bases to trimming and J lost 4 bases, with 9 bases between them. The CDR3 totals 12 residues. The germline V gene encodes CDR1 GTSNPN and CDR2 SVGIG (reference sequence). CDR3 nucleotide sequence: TGTGCCTGGAGTCCCTTGGGATACGAGCAGTACTTC. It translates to CAWSPLGYEQYF.

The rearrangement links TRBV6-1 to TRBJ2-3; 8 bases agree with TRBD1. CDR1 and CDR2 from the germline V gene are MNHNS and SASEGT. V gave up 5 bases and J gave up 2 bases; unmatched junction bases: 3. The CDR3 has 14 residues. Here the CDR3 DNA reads TGTGCCAGCAGTCGGACAGGGACCACAGATACGCAGTATTTT. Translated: CASSRTGTTDTQYF.

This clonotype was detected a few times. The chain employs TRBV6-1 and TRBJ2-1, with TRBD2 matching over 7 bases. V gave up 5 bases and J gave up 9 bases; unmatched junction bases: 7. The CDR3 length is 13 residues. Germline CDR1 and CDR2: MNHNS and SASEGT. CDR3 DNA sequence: TGTGCCAGCAGTTCGGGACTATTAAGTGAGCAGTTCTTC. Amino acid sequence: CASSSGLLSEQFF.

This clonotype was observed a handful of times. CDR3 coding DNA: TGCAGCGTTTGGACAGGGGGAAACACCATATATTTT. This sequence encodes CSVWTGGNTIYF. The chain links TRBV29-1 to TRBJ1-3, with TRBD1 matching 8 bases. CDR1 and CDR2 from the germline V gene are SQVTM and ANQGSEA. The V gene end was trimmed by 5 bases and the J gene end by 4 bases; junction bases not matched to a gene: 1. The CDR3 sequence is 12 residues long.

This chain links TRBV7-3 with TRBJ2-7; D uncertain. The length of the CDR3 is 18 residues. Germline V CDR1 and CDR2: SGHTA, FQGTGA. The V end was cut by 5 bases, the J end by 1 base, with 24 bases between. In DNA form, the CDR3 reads TGTGCCAGCAGCGGAAACACGACCGGCGGAATATCTTCCTACGAGCAGTACTTC. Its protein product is CASSGNTTGGISSYEQYF.

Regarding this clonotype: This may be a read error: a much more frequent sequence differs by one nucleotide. This CDR3 is CASGSSPGLAGTDTQYF. The CDR3 nucleotides read TGTGCCAGCGGCTCCTCCCCTGGACTAGCGGGAACAGATACGCAGTATTTT. The gene calls are TRBV11-2 and TRBJ2-3; TRBD2 aligns across 12 bases. Germline V gene data show CDR1 as SGHAT and CDR2 as FQNNGV. V dropped 8 bases and J dropped 3; count of bases not matched to a gene: 12. This CDR3 is 17 amino acids long.

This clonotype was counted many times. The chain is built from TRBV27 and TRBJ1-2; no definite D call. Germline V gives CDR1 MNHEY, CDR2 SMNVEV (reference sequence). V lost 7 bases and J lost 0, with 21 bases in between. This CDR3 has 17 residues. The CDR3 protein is CASTQLAGVSSNYGYTF. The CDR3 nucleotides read TGTGCCAGCACCCAGTTGGCAGGCGTATCATCTAACTATGGCTACACCTTC.

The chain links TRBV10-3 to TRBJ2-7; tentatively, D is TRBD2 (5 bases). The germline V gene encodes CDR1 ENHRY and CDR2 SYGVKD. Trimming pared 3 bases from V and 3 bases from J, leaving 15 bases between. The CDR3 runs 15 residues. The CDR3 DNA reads TGTGCCATCAGTGAAAGCCCGGACTCTTTCTACGAGCAGTACTTC. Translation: CAISESPDSFYEQYF.

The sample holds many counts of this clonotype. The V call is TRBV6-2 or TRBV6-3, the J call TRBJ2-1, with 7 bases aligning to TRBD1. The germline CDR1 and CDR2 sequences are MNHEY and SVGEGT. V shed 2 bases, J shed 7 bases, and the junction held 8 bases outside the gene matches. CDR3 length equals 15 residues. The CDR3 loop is CASSYPTGSGNEQFF. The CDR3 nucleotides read TGTGCCAGCAGTTACCCGACAGGGTCGGGGAATGAGCAGTTCTTC.

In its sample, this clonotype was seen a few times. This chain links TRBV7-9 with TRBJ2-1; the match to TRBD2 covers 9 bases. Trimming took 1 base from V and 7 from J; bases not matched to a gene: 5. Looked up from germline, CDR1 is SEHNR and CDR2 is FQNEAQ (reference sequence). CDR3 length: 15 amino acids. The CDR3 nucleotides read TGTGCCAGCAGCTTAGTTGCGGGGGGGAGAAATGAGCAGTTCTTC. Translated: CASSLVAGGRNEQFF. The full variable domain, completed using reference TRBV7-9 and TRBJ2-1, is DTGVSQNPRHKITKRGQNVTFRCDPISEHNRLYWYRQTLGQGPEFLTYFQNEAQLEKSRLLSDRFSAERPKGSFSTLEIQRTEQGDSAMYLCASSLVAGGRNEQFFGPGTRLTVL.

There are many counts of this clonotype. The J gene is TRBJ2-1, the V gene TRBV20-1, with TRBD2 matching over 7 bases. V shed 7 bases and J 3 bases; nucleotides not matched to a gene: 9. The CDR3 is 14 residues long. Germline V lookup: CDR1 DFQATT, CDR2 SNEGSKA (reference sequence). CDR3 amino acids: CSVPAGAGYNEQFF. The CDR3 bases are TGCAGTGTTCCGGCGGGAGCCGGCTACAATGAGCAGTTCTTC.

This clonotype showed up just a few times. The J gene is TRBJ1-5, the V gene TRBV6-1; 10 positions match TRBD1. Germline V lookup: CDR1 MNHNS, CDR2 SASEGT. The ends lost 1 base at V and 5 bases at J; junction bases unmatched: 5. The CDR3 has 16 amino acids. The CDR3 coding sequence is TGTGCCAGCAGTGAAGTTGCCGGGACAGGGGATCAGCCCCAGCATTTT. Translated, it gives CASSEVAGTGDQPQHF.

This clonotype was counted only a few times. The CDR3 DNA is TGTGCCAGCAGCTTAGGCGTCTTCCGGGGATCAGATACGCAGTATTTT. This translates into CASSLGVFRGSDTQYF. This rearrangement joins TRBV7-6 to TRBJ2-3; D may be TRBD2 (5 bases). V was clipped by 1 base and J by 4 bases, with 15 bases between them. CDR3 length: 16 residues. Per germline, CDR1 SGHVS and CDR2 FNYEAQ.

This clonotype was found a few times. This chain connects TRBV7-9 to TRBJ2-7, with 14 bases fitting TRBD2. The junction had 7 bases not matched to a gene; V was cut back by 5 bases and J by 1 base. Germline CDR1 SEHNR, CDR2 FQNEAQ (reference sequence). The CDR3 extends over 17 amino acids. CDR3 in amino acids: CASSDGLAGGLSYEQYF. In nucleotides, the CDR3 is TGTGCCAGCAGCGACGGACTAGCGGGAGGACTATCCTACGAGCAGTACTTC.

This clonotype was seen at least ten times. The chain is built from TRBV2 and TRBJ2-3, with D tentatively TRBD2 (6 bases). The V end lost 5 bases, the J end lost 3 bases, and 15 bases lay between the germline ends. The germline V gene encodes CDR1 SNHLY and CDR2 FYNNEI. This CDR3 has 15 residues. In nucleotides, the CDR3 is TGTGCCAGCAGTTCGGGACTTGCTAGGACAGATACGCAGTATTTT. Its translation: CASSSGLARTDTQYF.

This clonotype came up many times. The CDR3 nucleotides are TGCAGCGTTGAGGGTGCCCCCTACGAGCAGTACTTC. This gives the protein CSVEGAPYEQYF. The V gene is TRBV29-1, the J gene TRBJ2-7, with D unresolved. The CDR3 has 12 residues. The germline CDR1 and CDR2 sequences are SQVTM and ANQGSEA. V gave up 3 bases and J gave up 2 bases, with 8 bases separating them.

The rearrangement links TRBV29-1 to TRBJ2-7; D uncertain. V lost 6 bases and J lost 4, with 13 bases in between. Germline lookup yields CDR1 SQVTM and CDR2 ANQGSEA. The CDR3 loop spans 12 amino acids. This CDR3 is CSVTVEDYEQYF. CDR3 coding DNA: TGCAGCGTAACGGTCGAGGATTACGAGCAGTACTTC.

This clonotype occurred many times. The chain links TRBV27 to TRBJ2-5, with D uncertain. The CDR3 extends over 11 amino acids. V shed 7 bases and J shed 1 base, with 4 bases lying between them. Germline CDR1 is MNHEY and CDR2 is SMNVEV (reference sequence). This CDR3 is CASNPQETQYF. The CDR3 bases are TGTGCCAGCAACCCCCAAGAGACCCAGTACTTC.

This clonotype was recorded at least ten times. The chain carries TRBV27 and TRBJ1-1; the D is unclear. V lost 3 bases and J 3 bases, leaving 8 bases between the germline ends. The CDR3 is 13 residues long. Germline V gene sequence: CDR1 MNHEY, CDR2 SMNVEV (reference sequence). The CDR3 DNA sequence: TGTGCCAGCAGTTTCAGACCGCACACTGAAGCTTTCTTT. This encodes CASSFRPHTEAFF.

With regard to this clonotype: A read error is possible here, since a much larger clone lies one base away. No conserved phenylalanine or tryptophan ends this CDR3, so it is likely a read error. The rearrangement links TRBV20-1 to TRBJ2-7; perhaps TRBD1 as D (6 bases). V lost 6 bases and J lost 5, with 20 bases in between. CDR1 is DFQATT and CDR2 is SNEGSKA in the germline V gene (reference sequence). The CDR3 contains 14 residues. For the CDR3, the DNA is TGCAGTGCCCCCGGACAGTTGACGAAGGACGAGCAGTACCTC. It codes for CSAPGQLTKDEQYL.

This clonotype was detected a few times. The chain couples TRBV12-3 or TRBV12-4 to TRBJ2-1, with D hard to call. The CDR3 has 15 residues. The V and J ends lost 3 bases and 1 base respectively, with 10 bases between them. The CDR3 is CASSFEVSSYNEQFF. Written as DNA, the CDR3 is TGTGCCAGCAGTTTCGAGGTTAGTTCCTACAATGAGCAGTTCTTC.